This TCR beta chain was identified during a study of siplizumab effects on memory and regulatory T cells (dated by TCRdb to about 2019). Regarding the complete study: The effect of the anti-CD2 antibody siplizumab on alloreactive T-cell subsets was examined in allogeneic mixed lymphocyte reactions constructed from human PBMCs. Overall results and qualifications from the work: In reactions with siplizumab, an average of about 62% of mappable alloreactive CD4+ clones were Treg-derived, compared with 25% to 30% in control reactions. Because sequences at frequencies below about 10^-5 were poorly captured, only a minor fraction of alloreactive clones could be mapped back to unstimulated subsets. The suppressive function of proliferating Tregs from siplizumab cultures was not functionally confirmed. Roughly 80-97% of proliferating CD4+ or CD8+ clones could not be assigned a naive or memory phenotype. Siplizumab significantly lowered the cumulative frequency of alloreactive sequences that could be traced to unstimulated CD4+ memory T cells. Compared with memory T cells, unstimulated naive T cells appeared more diverse, and naive cells seemed to make a substantial contribution to the alloresponse.

The protocol used for the library was the immunoSEQ multiplex PCR assay. The deep sequencing platform assayed about 90,000 TCR templates per sample. Genomic DNA extracted from sorted T cells was the material used for TCRbeta CDR3 sequencing. The paper's processing steps were these. The R programming language was used for the clonal analysis of the TCRbeta CDR3 data. Unstimulated samples were compared with post-reaction CFSE-low samples to define alloreactive CD4+ and CD8+ clones. Regulatory or non-regulatory origin was assigned to alloreactive CD4+ clones by matching of sequences to sorted unstimulated Treg and non-Treg repertoires. TCRdb retrieved this table from immuneACCESS and kept in-frame rearrangements only. Not all clones are present; in checked studies, unresolved V genes account for under half, and no reason is known for the remainder. V, J and clone size reflect that table, while D and trimming were determined from the DNA. In all, the sample holds around 99,000 clones, and about 90% of those were seen once. Jointly, the top ten make up about 0.7% of the sample.

TCRbeta CDR3 sequencing was performed on sorted unstimulated T cells and on proliferating T cells recovered from mixed lymphocyte reactions. Fresh whole blood from around 11 HLA-typed healthy donors was used to isolate PBMCs. To map where alloreactive clones came from, CD4+ regulatory T cells in the unstimulated state were FACS-sorted. The CDR3 measures 15 amino acids from cysteine to phenylalanine. Solely the CDR3 DNA is kept, with 45 bases framed from the first base. As encoded in the germline V gene, CDR1 is SGHRS while CDR2 is YFSETQ. V is cut by 2 bases and J by 0 bases, and the space between the germline ends is 8 bases. Note on this clone: Its antigen has not been determined. No base quality information exists; no much larger clone differs at one position.

The sequence links TRBV5-1 to TRBJ2-2; the D gene cannot be named for sure. The sample taken for sequencing was Tregs sorted from blood. This TCR derives from a human donor in good health. The CDR3 corresponds to CASSFERSNTGELFF. The nucleotides read TGCGCCAGCAGCTTTGAGCGATCGAACACCGGGGAGCTGTTTTTT.